These 31 T cell receptor beta chains were sequenced from one sample in a study of graft-versus-host responses after intestinal transplantation. Profiled with immunoSEQ multiplex PCR; TCRdb holds only in-frame clones, not every one. Of about 21,000 clones detected, roughly 89% appear once; the ten largest clones hold under 6.5%. This material consisted of PBMCs, taken approximately 65 days after intestinal transplantation. These receptors all stem from a human patient who received an intestinal transplant, so some T cells may come from the graft donor.

This chain links TRBV2 with TRBJ2-7, with 9 nucleotides matching TRBD1. Germline lookup yields CDR1 SNHLY and CDR2 FYNNEI. The CDR3 loop spans 17 amino acids. The trim removed 10 bases at V and 4 bases at J, leaving 20 bases unmatched. Written as DNA, the CDR3 is TGTGCCACATTATTCGTTTTTTCCGGGACAGGGTCGTACGAGCAGTACTTC. Translation: CATLFVFSGTGSYEQYF.

The V call is TRBV9, the J call TRBJ1-5, with D hard to call. The CDR3 consists of 13 residues. Germline V gives CDR1 SGDLS, CDR2 YYNGEE. V dropped 5 bases and J dropped 1 base, with 7 bases sitting between them. In DNA form, the CDR3 reads TGTGCCAGCAGTGATCTCAGCAATCAGCCCCAGCATTTT. Encoded protein: CASSDLSNQPQHF.

The chain joins TRBV2 to TRBJ1-2, with 8 bases aligning to TRBD1. CDR3 length: 17 amino acids. The V and J ends lost 5 bases and 0 bases, in that order; junction bases with no gene match: 11. Germline loops: CDR1 SNHLY, CDR2 FYNNEI. The CDR3 DNA sequence: TGTGCCAGCAGTCTCAGGGGGCCTCCATCAGCTAACTATGGCTACACCTTC. This encodes CASSLRGPPSANYGYTF. The full variable domain, completed using reference TRBV2 and TRBJ1-2, is EPEVTQTPSHQVTQMGQEVILRCVPISNHLYFYWYRQILGQKVEFLVSFYNNEISEKSEIFDDQFSVERPDGSNFTLKIRSTKLEDSAMYFCASSLRGPPSANYGYTFGSGTRLTVV.

The chain employs TRBV4-3 and TRBJ2-3; D not resolved. CDR3 length equals 18 residues. Trimming left V 1 base short and J 5 bases short, with 22 bases between. Per germline, CDR1 LGHNA and CDR2 YSLEER. The CDR3 DNA is TGCGCCAGCAGCCAAGGTTCTGTGTCGGAGTCCCCCGGAGATACGCAGTATTTT. Protein sequence: CASSQGSVSESPGDTQYF.

J is TRBJ2-7 and V is TRBV7-2; D call uncertain. The CDR3 totals 13 residues. V lost 8 bases and J 3 bases, leaving 14 bases between the germline ends. Germline CDR1 reads SGHTA; CDR2 reads FQGNSA. This CDR3 reads CASGRLLGYEQYF. For the CDR3, the DNA is TGTGCCAGCGGCCGACTGTTAGGCTACGAGCAGTACTTC.

The chain is built from TRBV2 and TRBJ1-1; a possible D gene is TRBD1 (6 bases). The CDR3 contains 15 residues. Trimming shortened V by 7 bases and J by 0 bases, and 15 bases separated the two germline ends. Germline-derived CDR1 and CDR2 are SNHLY and FYNNEI. CDR3 nucleotides: TGTGCCAGCACCTACGGAGGACAGATGAACACTGAAGCTTTCTTT. It encodes CASTYGGQMNTEAFF.

This clone came up a few times. The V gene is TRBV5-5, the J gene TRBJ1-1; 9 nucleotides align to TRBD1. The CDR3 has 14 residues. Germline CDR1 SGHKS, CDR2 YYEKEE (reference sequence). V lost 5 bases, J lost 5 bases, and 7 bases stayed unmatched. The chain's CDR3 is CASSKTGGVTEAFF. CDR3 bases: TGTGCCAGCAGTAAGACAGGGGGGGTAACTGAAGCTTTCTTT.

The V call is TRBV7-9, the J call TRBJ2-3, with TRBD2 matching over 8 bases. This CDR3 is 16 amino acids long. Losses at the gene ends were 5 bases for V and 2 bases for J; bases not matched to a gene: 9. In germline, CDR1 is SEHNR, CDR2 FQNEAQ (reference sequence). In DNA, the CDR3 is TGTGCCAGCAGCGGCGCCGGGACTAGTCTCACAGATACGCAGTATTTT. It encodes CASSGAGTSLTDTQYF.

The V gene is TRBV19, the J gene TRBJ2-7; 8 bases line up with TRBD2. Losses at the gene ends were 6 bases for V and 3 bases for J; bases not matched to a gene: 10. This CDR3 is built from 15 residues. Germline values: CDR1 LNHDA, CDR2 SQIVND (reference sequence). Here the CDR3 reads CASRTVAGKGYEQYF. The CDR3 region has the DNA TGTGCCAGTAGGACCGTAGCGGGGAAGGGCTACGAGCAGTACTTC.

This clone was detected only once. This rearrangement joins TRBV12-2 to TRBJ2-7; the D segment call TRBD1 is taken from the table without a DNA check. TRBV12-2 is a pseudogene locus. There are 14 residues in the CDR3. The CDR3 DNA reads as TGTGCAAGTCGCTTATACAGGGGGTTTCACGAGCAGTACTTC. As protein: CASRLYRGFHEQYF.

This clone was counted once. The CDR3 nucleotides read TGTGCCATCGGGGGGGGCAGAGCAGATACGCAGTATTTT. It yields the protein CAIGGGRADTQYF. The chain has TRBV10-3 and TRBJ2-3; the D gene is possibly TRBD2 (7 bases). With 8 bases removed from V and 4 bases from J, the gap between germline ends came to 13 bases. This CDR3 has 13 amino acids. The germline gives CDR1 ENHRY, CDR2 SYGVKD.

This clone has only one observation. V gene TRBV9 combines with J gene TRBJ2-1; TRBD1 agrees at 9 bases. The CDR3 has 16 residues. Germline trimming cut 3 bases from V and 4 bases from J; bases unmatched to any gene: 8. CDR1 SGDLS and CDR2 YYNGEE come from the germline V gene. The CDR3 reads CASSDTGTGFYNEQFF. CDR3 DNA sequence: TGTGCCAGCAGCGATACCGGGACAGGGTTTTACAATGAGCAGTTCTTC.

The rearrangement joins TRBV10-2 to TRBJ2-7; TRBD2 matches 11 bases. Losses at the gene ends were 3 bases for V and 4 bases for J; bases not matched to a gene: 20. Germline V lookup: CDR1 WSHSY, CDR2 SAAADI. This CDR3 contains 20 residues. The CDR3 sequence is CASSEGQTGTSGKLTYEQYF. The CDR3 DNA follows: TGCGCCAGCAGTGAAGGACAGACCGGGACTAGCGGTAAATTGACGTACGAGCAGTACTTC.

Here the CDR3 reads CASSIAGTDTEAFF. DNA for the CDR3: TGTGCCAGTAGTATAGCAGGGACCGATACTGAAGCTTTCTTT. The chain is built from TRBV19 and TRBJ1-1; possible D gene TRBD1, 5 bases. The germline V gene has CDR1 LNHDA and CDR2 SQIVND (reference sequence). This CDR3 has 14 amino acids. The V gene lost 1 base and the J gene lost 5 bases, with 11 bases spanning the gap.

The chain employs TRBV5-6 and TRBJ2-7; possibly TRBD1 for D (6 bases). CDR1 SGHDT and CDR2 YYEEEE come from the germline V gene. The CDR3 totals 14 residues. With 2 bases removed from V and 2 bases from J, the gap between germline ends came to 11 bases. CDR3 nucleotide sequence: TGTGCCAGCAGCTTAGGGACAAGGACCTACGAGCAGTACTTC. Its protein is CASSLGTRTYEQYF.

The V call is TRBV4-3, the J call TRBJ1-2, with a weak D call TRBD1 (6 bases). Germline CDR1 reads LGHNA; CDR2 reads YSLEER. Trimming left V 0 bases short and J 7 bases short, with 18 bases between. The CDR3 length is 16 residues. CDR3 DNA: TGCGCCAGCAGCCAAGATTATTGGGACATGCACTGTGGCTACACCTTC. It is translated as CASSQDYWDMHCGYTF.

The chain combines TRBV29-1 with TRBJ2-1; 12 bases agree with TRBD2. With V trimmed by 4 bases and J by 8 bases, 9 bases remained unmatched. Germline lookup yields CDR1 SQVTM and CDR2 ANQGSEA. This CDR3 comprises 15 residues. The CDR3 loop is CSVGGLAGGPDEQFF. The DNA for the CDR3 is TGCAGCGTTGGTGGGCTAGCGGGGGGGCCGGATGAGCAGTTCTTC.

The CDR3 protein is CASSIAVAGGELFF. CDR3 coding DNA: TGTGCCAGTAGTATAGCAGTAGCGGGGGGGGAGCTGTTTTTT. The genes are TRBV19 and TRBJ2-2; 8 positions agree with TRBD2. With 1 base clipped from V and 8 bases from J, the junction kept 3 bases outside the gene matches. The CDR3 runs 14 residues. CDR1 is LNHDA, CDR2 SQIVND, per germline (reference sequence).

This clone has just one count. A read error may produce the germline difference seen at one junction end. This chain joins TRBV9 and TRBJ2-2; D remains ambiguous. Germline loops: CDR1 SGDLS, CDR2 YYNGEE. The CDR3 is made up of 12 amino acids. The CDR3 is CVSSSYTGELFF. CDR3 coding DNA: TGTGTCAGCAGCTCCTACACCGGGGAGCTGTTTTTT.

The chain employs TRBV29-1 and TRBJ1-2; a possible D gene is TRBD1 (6 bases). Trimming left V 4 bases short and J 3 bases short, with 15 bases between. The CDR3 loop spans 14 amino acids. Per germline, CDR1 SQVTM and CDR2 ANQGSEA. CDR3 region: CSVGSGVGYYGYTF. Here the CDR3 DNA reads TGCAGCGTTGGATCAGGGGTAGGGTACTATGGCTACACCTTC.

This clone has a single count. V is TRBV18 and J is TRBJ1-2, with TRBD1 identical over 7 bases. The CDR3 is made up of 15 amino acids. Trimming took 3 bases from V and 6 from J; bases not matched to a gene: 10. The germline CDR1 and CDR2 sequences are KGHSH and LQKENI. The DNA of the CDR3 is TGTGCCAGCTCACCCCCTATGGAGACAGGGAATGGCTACACCTTC. It codes for CASSPPMETGNGYTF.

The chain employs TRBV5-8 and TRBJ1-4; D remains ambiguous. The CDR3 contains 16 residues. Germline loops: CDR1 SGHTS, CDR2 YDEGEE. V lost 1 base to trimming and J lost 5 bases, with 15 bases between them. CDR3 DNA: TGTGCCAGCAGCTTGACCATATTCGGACCAAATGAAAAACTGTTTTTT. This gives the protein CASSLTIFGPNEKLFF.

This clone was seen once. The V and J genes are TRBV29-1 and TRBJ2-5; 10 nucleotides agree with TRBD2. CDR1 SQVTM and CDR2 ANQGSEA come from the germline V gene. Trimming took 3 bases from V and 5 from J; bases not matched to a gene: 9. The CDR3 length is 15 residues. CDR3 region: CSVDLAGDKGETQYF. The CDR3 DNA reads TGCAGCGTTGACCTAGCGGGGGATAAGGGGGAGACCCAGTACTTC. The full variable domain, in which reference TRBV29-1 and TRBJ2-5 provide the parts outside the CDR3, is SAVISQKPSRDICQRGTSLTIQCQVDSQVTMMFWYRQQPGQSLTLIATANQGSEATYESGFVIDKFPISRPNLTFSTLTVSNMSPEDSSIYLCSVDLAGDKGETQYFGPGTRLLVL.

This clone has a handful of counts. The CDR3 reads CASSLAGSGYYGYTF. CDR3 bases: TGTGCCAGCAGCTTGGCGGGCAGCGGATACTATGGCTACACCTTC. The V call is TRBV5-4, the J call TRBJ1-2; no firm D call. CDR1 is SGHNT and CDR2 is YYREEE in the germline V gene (reference sequence). Trimming pared 0 bases from V and 3 bases from J, leaving 12 bases between. This CDR3 contains 15 residues.

V usage is TRBV12-2 and J usage is TRBJ2-5; TRBD1 is the table's D call, not checked against the DNA. TRBV12-2 is described as a pseudogene. This CDR3 contains 15 residues. In nucleotides, the CDR3 is TGTGCAAGTCGCAAAGGACAGGGGAGGGGAGAGACCCAGTACTTC. It yields the protein CASRKGQGRGETQYF.

The genes are TRBV15 and TRBJ1-3; D is possibly TRBD1 (5 bases). Per germline, CDR1 LNHNV and CDR2 YYDKDF (reference sequence). V was clipped by 9 bases and J by 0 bases, with 21 bases between them. This CDR3 has 17 residues. The CDR3 coding sequence is TGTGCCACTCATGAACTAGACGACAGCAGCTCTGGAAACACCATATATTTT. Translation gives CATHELDDSSSGNTIYF.

J is TRBJ2-3 and V is TRBV27; TRBD1 might be the D (5 bases). V was shortened by 4 bases and J by 0 bases, with 11 bases between the two germline ends. The CDR3 totals 15 residues. Germline V lookup: CDR1 MNHEY, CDR2 SMNVEV (reference sequence). CDR3 loop: CASSSPRTSTDTQYF. CDR3 in DNA: TGTGCCAGCAGTTCCCCCCGGACAAGCACAGATACGCAGTATTTT.

The rearrangement uses TRBV30 and TRBJ2-7; 9 bases map to TRBD2. The CDR3 has 16 residues. V shed 0 bases and J 4 bases; nucleotides not matched to a gene: 10. Germline-derived CDR1 and CDR2 are GTSNPN and SVGIG (reference sequence). CDR3 loop: CAWSVPGTSYSYEQYF. CDR3 nucleotide sequence: TGTGCCTGGAGTGTGCCCGGGACTAGCTATTCTTACGAGCAGTACTTC.

The V gene is TRBV4-3, the J gene TRBJ2-5, with 9 nucleotides matching TRBD1. The J call may not be correct, given that the DNA end is closer to TRBJ2-7. The germline V gene has CDR1 LGHNA and CDR2 YSLEER. The length of the CDR3 is 16 residues. CDR3 in amino acids: CASSQGWTGETYEQYF. CDR3 DNA: TGCGCCAGCAGCCAAGGATGGACAGGGGAGACCTACGAGCAGTACTTC.

V is TRBV30 and J is TRBJ1-6; D gene uncertain. V gave up 0 bases and J gave up 5 bases, with 8 bases separating them. CDR1 is GTSNPN, CDR2 SVGIG, per germline (reference sequence). The CDR3 has 14 amino acids. This CDR3 is CAWSVSRHNSPLHF. The CDR3 region has the DNA TGTGCCTGGAGTGTTTCCAGGCATAATTCACCCCTCCACTTT.

CDR3 DNA: TGTGCCAGCAGCACGGCAGGGGGACCTTCACCCGTTAATTCACCCCTCCACTTT. It translates to CASSTAGGPSPVNSPLHF. This rearrangement joins TRBV7-9 to TRBJ1-6; 7 bases are a match to TRBD1. The CDR3 contains 18 residues. J lost 6 bases, V lost 5 bases, and 16 bases had no gene match. CDR1 SEHNR and CDR2 FQNEAQ come from the germline V gene (reference sequence).